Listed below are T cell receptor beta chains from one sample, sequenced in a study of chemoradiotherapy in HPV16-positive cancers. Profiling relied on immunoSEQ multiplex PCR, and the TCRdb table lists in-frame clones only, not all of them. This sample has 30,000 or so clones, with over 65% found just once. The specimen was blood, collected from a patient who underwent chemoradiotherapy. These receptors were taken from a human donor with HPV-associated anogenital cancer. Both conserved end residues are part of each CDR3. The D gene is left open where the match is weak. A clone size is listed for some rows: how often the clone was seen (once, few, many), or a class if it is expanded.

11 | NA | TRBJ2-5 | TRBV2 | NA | TGTGCCAGCACTGCGGCGGAGACCCAGTACTTC | CASTAAETQYF
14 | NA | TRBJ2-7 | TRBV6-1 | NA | TGTGCCAGCAGTGAATTCCCCGGGATCTACGAGCAGTACTTC | CASSEFPGIYEQYF
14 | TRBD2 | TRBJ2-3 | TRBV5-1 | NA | TGCGCCAGCAGCTTGTCGGGACTAGCGGACGCGCAGTATTTT | CASSLSGLADAQYF
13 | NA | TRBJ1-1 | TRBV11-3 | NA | TGTGCCAGCAGCTCAGGGATTCACACTGAAGCTTTCTTT | CASSSGIHTEAFF
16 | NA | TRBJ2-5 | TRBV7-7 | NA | TGTGCCAGCAGCCGGACTCGGCTAGCCGGCGGGGAGACCCAGTACTTC | CASSRTRLAGGETQYF
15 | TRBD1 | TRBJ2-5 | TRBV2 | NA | TGTGCCAGCAGGGGGACAGGGGGCGCGAGCGAGACCCAGTACTTC | CASRGTGGASETQYF
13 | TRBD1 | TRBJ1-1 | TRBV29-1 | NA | TGCAGCGTTGATGGACAGGGGAACACTGAAGCTTTCTTT | CSVDGQGNTEAFF
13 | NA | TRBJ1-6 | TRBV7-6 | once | TGTGCCGGCAGCTCCCGACAGGCTTCACCCCTCCACTTT | CAGSSRQASPLHF
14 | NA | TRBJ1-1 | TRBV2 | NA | TGTGCCAGCAGACACAGGAGCCTGAACACTGAAGCTTTCTTT | CASRHRSLNTEAFF
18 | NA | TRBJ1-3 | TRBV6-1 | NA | TGTGCCAGCAGTGAATACCTCGGGTCGATAAGCTCTGGAAACACCATATATTTT | CASSEYLGSISSGNTIYF
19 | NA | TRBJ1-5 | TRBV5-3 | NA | TGTGCCAGAAGCCAGACGAAGGGGGATGGACACGTTAAAAATCAGCCCCAGCATTTT | CARSQTKGDGHVKNQPQHF
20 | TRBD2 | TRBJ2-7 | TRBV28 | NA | TGTGCCAGCAGTTATAGGGCGTCGGATAGCGGGGGACGAGGGTTGGGGGAGCAGTACTTC | CASSYRASDSGGRGLGEQYF